The 5 T cell receptor beta chains given below trace back to one sample, sequenced in a study of breast tumors, draining lymph nodes, adjacent tissues. Samples came from axillary lymph nodes draining the breast cancer. MiXCR, run by TCRdb on the multiplex PCR reads, gives a single entry per CDR3 protein. Among roughly 80,000 distinct CDR3 sequences listed, approximately 20% were seen once. The sample comprised axillary lymph node tissue. Receptors originate from a female donor with breast cancer. Some clones in this sample may be carry-over from other donors' samples.

This clonotype appeared many times. The V gene is TRBV11-3, the J gene TRBJ2-2; 10 positions match TRBD2. The CDR3 consists of 15 residues. V trimming: 3 bases; J trimming: 6 bases; junction bases outside the gene matches: 4. The V gene's germline CDR1 is SGHNT and CDR2 YENEEA. CDR3 sequence (DNA): TGTGCCAGCAGCTTGGGGACTAGCGCGGCCGGGGAGCTGTTTTTT. As protein: CASSLGTSAAGELFF.

A note on this clonotype: Since a much larger clone is just one base distant, this may be a read error. The genes are TRBV7-9 and TRBJ1-2; tentative D call: TRBD1 (6 bases). The CDR3 loop spans 13 amino acids. Germline loops: CDR1 SEHNR, CDR2 FQNEAQ (reference sequence). CDR3 bases: TGTTCCAGCAGCTCAGACAGGAAGAATGGCTACACCTTC. It codes for CSSSSDRKNGYTF.

This clonotype occurred many times. V usage is TRBV29-1 and J usage is TRBJ2-5, with no clear D. V lost 6 bases, J lost 6 bases, and 8 bases lay in between. Germline-derived CDR1 and CDR2 are SQVTM and ANQGSEA. There are 10 residues in the CDR3. CDR3 loop: CSVAEKTQYF. The DNA for the CDR3 is TGCAGCGTGGCAGAGAAGACCCAGTACTTC.

This clonotype was observed at least ten times. The chain couples TRBV5-1 to TRBJ2-1, with 12 bases that match TRBD2. The germline V gene has CDR1 SGHRS and CDR2 YFSETQ. The CDR3 consists of 17 residues. The junction had 10 bases not matched to a gene; V was cut back by 0 bases and J by 9 bases. CDR3 nucleotides: TGCGCCAGCAGCTTGGCCGCGGCTAGCGGGAGGGGGGGTGAGCAGTTCTTC. It yields the protein CASSLAAASGRGGEQFF. Using reference TRBV5-1 and TRBJ2-1 for the parts outside the CDR3, the full variable domain is KAGVTQTPRYLIKTRGQQVTLSCSPISGHRSVSWYQQTPGQGLQFLFEYFSETQRNKGNFPGRFSGRQFSNSRSEMNVSTLELGDSALYLCASSLAAASGRGGEQFFGPGTRLTVL.

Note on this clonotype: A read error is possible here, since a much larger clone lies one base away. It is likely a read error, because the conserved phenylalanine at the end of the CDR3 is missing. The rearrangement joins TRBV20-1 to TRBJ1-5; D might be TRBD1 (5 bases). The germline V gene encodes CDR1 DFQATT and CDR2 SNEGSKA (reference sequence). The CDR3 has 12 residues. Deletions cut 5 bases from V and 4 bases from J, with 9 bases between. CDR3 nucleotides: TGCAGTGCTGTGGCAGGGAATCAGCCCCAGCATTCT. Its translation: CSAVAGNQPQHS.